This entry describes one T cell receptor beta chain. Its target is unknown. These data come from a study of graft-versus-host responses after intestinal transplantation. Study background: Induction using anti-thymocyte globulin, followed by tacrolimus and steroids for approximately 3 years, was given to all recipients. Study-wide points: The marrow of recipients harbored GvH clones, and ileum or blood showed some of them first.

J gave up 5 bases and V 4 bases, and 9 bases lay outside the gene matches. Germline V CDR1 and CDR2: MNHEY, SMNVEV (reference sequence). CDR3 length: 17 residues. Profiled with immunoSEQ multiplex PCR; TCRdb holds only in-frame clones, not every one. This table holds about 25,000 clones, 90% to 95% found once. The sequencing used PBMCs, collected roughly 29 days after intestinal transplant. The chain has TRBV27 and TRBJ2-2, with TRBD2 matching 11 bases. This TCR derives from a human patient who received an intestinal transplant, so some T cells may come from the graft donor. The CDR3 here is CASSSSGLAGDTGELFF. DNA of the CDR3: TGTGCCAGCAGTTCCTCCGGACTAGCGGGCGATACCGGGGAGCTGTTTTTT.